Sequencing of this T cell receptor (beta chain) was carried out in a study of response to subunit inactivated influenza vaccine. The study's findings and limits: It was suggested by the authors that few new T cells are recruited by each seasonal influenza vaccination.

This CDR3 has 14 residues. Trimming pared 0 bases from V and 4 bases from J, leaving 9 bases between. The germline gives CDR1 LGHNA, CDR2 YSLEER. TCRdb processed the RT-PCR reads anew with MiXCR; each CDR3 protein has one entry. The sample has 550,000 to 800,000 distinct CDR3 sequences; 15% to 19% are singletons. Turning to this clonotype: Its antigen is unidentified.

The V gene is TRBV4-3, the J gene TRBJ1-1; D is ambiguous. The clonotype was recovered from a man in his fifties or sixties who received an inactivated influenza vaccine. This specimen was PBMCs from blood, taken roughly 12 days after vaccination. This CDR3 reads CASSQDWFPTEAFF. In DNA, the CDR3 is TGCGCCAGCAGCCAAGATTGGTTTCCCACTGAAGCTTTCTTT.